This TCR beta chain was identified during a study of low-dose radiotherapy and immunotherapy resistance in tumors. Study in general: On an every-two-weeks schedule, patients received intravenous nivolumab 240 mg, along with ipilimumab 1 mg/kg every six weeks.

The CDR3 is made up of 17 amino acids. V trimming: 1 base; J trimming: 4 bases; junction bases outside the gene matches: 6. Germline CDR1 reads SGHVS; CDR2 reads FQNEAQ. Gene-specific TRAV and TRBV primers were used for first-strand cDNA, covering alpha and beta chains. It was with a constant-region primer and a V-primer adapter that TCRs were amplified over around 18 PCR cycles. One entry per CDR3 protein, called by TCRdb with MiXCR from the reads. The sample records more than 30,000 distinct CDR3 sequences, under 55% being singletons. This clonotype showed up many times. Time point of the sample: after trial treatment. As to treatment: LDRT plus nivolumab, ipilimumab, low-dose cyclophosphamide and aspirin (RACIN trial). The treatment that donors received included nivolumab, ipilimumab, aspirin, low-dose cyclophosphamide and low-dose radiotherapy. Those who qualified had advanced solid tumors (lacking tumor-infiltrating lymphocytes).

The source was PBMCs, collected after low-dose radiotherapy plus immunotherapy. This clonotype was sampled from a male donor with gallbladder cancer. The rearrangement joins TRBV7-8 to TRBJ2-2; TRBD2 matches at 10 bases. CDR3 sequence: CASSLVASGGPTGELFF. In DNA, the CDR3 is TGTGCCAGCAGCTTAGTGGCTAGCGGGGGACCCACCGGGGAGCTGTTTTTT.